A selection of T cell receptor beta chains follows, all from one sample in a study of blood T cell repertoires in COVID-19. Produced via immunoSEQ multiplex PCR; TCRdb's table is partial and in-frame only. The sample shows fewer than 350,000 clones, 65% to 90% of them seen only once. Source material: peripheral blood. Every receptor here comes from a woman aged 70-85 years with COVID-19, enrolled during active disease. CDR3s include the opening cysteine and the closing phenylalanine or tryptophan. A D gene is named only where the DNA matches it firmly. Not all rows give a size; the values are once, few, many and, for expanded clones, a class.

d_call clone_size j_call v_call cdr3_nt cdr3_aa
TRBD1 once TRBJ1-5 TRBV5-6 TGTGCCAGCAGCTTAGCAGGGGGGTACCAGCCCCAGCATTTT CASSLAGGYQPQHF
NA NA TRBJ2-5 TRBV29-1 TGCAGCGTTGAATGGAGGAGTAAAGAGACCCAGTACTTC CSVEWRSKETQYF
TRBD2 NA TRBJ2-7 TRBV24-1 TGTGCCACCAGTACGGGAGGAGTATGGGACTCCTACGAGCAGTACTTC CATSTGGVWDSYEQYF
TRBD1 NA TRBJ1-5 TRBV7-2 TGTGCCAGCAGCGATATCGGGACAGGGATCAATCAGCCCCAGCATTTT CASSDIGTGINQPQHF
TRBD1 NA TRBJ1-3 TRBV4-2 TGTGCCAGCAGCCAAGATCAGGGGGCATCGGGAAACACCATATATTTT CASSQDQGASGNTIYF
TRBD1 NA TRBJ2-2 TRBV2 TGTGCCATCGAAGACAGGGGGCAGAACACCGGGGAGCTGTTTTTT CAIEDRGQNTGELFF
TRBD2 NA TRBJ2-5 TRBV19 TGTGCCAGTAGAGCCCACCGAGCAGCGGGGGGACAAGAGACCCAGTACTTC CASRAHRAAGGQETQYF
TRBD1 NA TRBJ1-4 TRBV2 TGTGCCAGCAGGAACCAGGGGGCCATGAATGAAAAACTGTTTTTT CASRNQGAMNEKLFF
TRBD1 NA TRBJ1-2 TRBV9 TGTGCCAGCAGCCCGCAGACAGGGACCTATGGCTACACCTTC CASSPQTGTYGYTF
TRBD2 NA TRBJ2-3 TRBV7-8 TGTGCCAGCAGCGCACCGGGACTAGCGGGCGGTCGTGTCAGCACAGATACGCAGTATTTT CASSAPGLAGGRVSTDTQYF
NA NA TRBJ2-1 TRBV5-1 TGCGCCAGCAGCTTCAGGTCCAATGAGCAGTTCTTC CASSFRSNEQFF
NA NA TRBJ2-5 TRBV4-2 TGTGCCAGCAGCCAAGGTCTAGGCTTTCAAGAGACCCAGTACTTC CASSQGLGFQETQYF
NA NA TRBJ1-4 TRBV19 TGTGCCAGTACCACATCAGGGCTTACTAATGAAAAACTGTTTTTT CASTTSGLTNEKLFF
NA NA TRBJ1-2 TRBV6-5 TGTGCCAGCCTTTCTTCTAACTATGGCTACACCTTC CASLSSNYGYTF
NA NA TRBJ2-7 TRBV6-6 TGTGCCAGCAGTTACTCTGAACAGGGCCTCTACGAGCAGTACTTC CASSYSEQGLYEQYF
NA NA TRBJ1-3 TRBV5-6 TGTGCCAGCAGCTTGGCGGGCGGGACCTCTGGAAACACCATATATTTT CASSLAGGTSGNTIYF
TRBD1 NA TRBJ2-3 TRBV19 TGTGCCAGTAGTAACAGGGGGTTCACAGATACGCAGTATTTT CASSNRGFTDTQYF
NA NA TRBJ2-3 TRBV7-2 TGTGCCAGCAGCTCCCGAGCGAGTAGCACAGATACGCAGTATTTT CASSSRASSTDTQYF
TRBD1 NA TRBJ1-2 TRBV9 TGTGCCAGCAGCCGCGGACAGGGCCCTGATTTCTATGGCTACACCTTC CASSRGQGPDFYGYTF
TRBD2 NA TRBJ2-3 TRBV27 TGTGCCAACAGTCCAACTAGCGGGACACTCCGGAGAACAGATACGCAGTATTTT CANSPTSGTLRRTDTQYF
NA NA TRBJ2-3 TRBV2 TGTGCCAGCAGTCAGTCGAGCACAGATACGCAGTATTTT CASSQSSTDTQYF
NA NA TRBJ1-1 TRBV5-6 TGTGCCAGCAGCCCGGCAGGGGAAGAGGGGAACACTGAAGCTTTCTTT CASSPAGEEGNTEAFF
NA NA TRBJ2-7 TRBV27 TGTGCCAGTTCCCCCCAGGGCCAATCCTACGAGCAGTACTTC CASSPQGQSYEQYF
TRBD1 NA TRBJ2-7 TRBV12-3/TRBV12-4 TGTGCCAGCAGGTCGACAGGGAACGAGCAGTACTTC CASRSTGNEQYF
TRBD1 NA TRBJ2-7 TRBV4-1 TGCGCCAGCAGCCATCCCGGGACAGGAGAGCAGTACTTC CASSHPGTGEQYF
NA few TRBJ1-2 TRBV9 TGTGCCAGCAGCCGGGGGTCTCACAGGGAGGGAGACTATGGCTACACCTTC CASSRGSHREGDYGYTF
TRBD1 NA TRBJ1-5 TRBV27 TGTGCCAGCAGTTCGGTGATCGGACAGGGCCCCCAGGGCAATCAGCCCCAGCATTTT CASSSVIGQGPQGNQPQHF
TRBD1 NA TRBJ1-3 TRBV5-1 TGCGCCAGCAGCTTGAGGACAGGGGCTAACTCTGGAAACACCATATATTTT CASSLRTGANSGNTIYF
TRBD1 NA TRBJ2-7 TRBV19 TGTGCCAGTAGTATAATATCGGGACAGAGCTCCTACGAGCAGTACTTC CASSIISGQSSYEQYF
NA NA TRBJ1-2 TRBV14 TGTGCCAGCAGCCAAGCGCGGCAGGGAGGGGGCTACACCTTC CASSQARQGGGYTF
TRBD1 NA TRBJ2-1 TRBV28 TGTGCCAGCAGTCCTACCGGGACAGCGGATTGGAATGAGCAGTTCTTC CASSPTGTADWNEQFF
NA once TRBJ2-7 TRBV11-2 TGTGCCAGCAGCTTTGGACAGATCGGCTACGAGCAGTACTTC CASSFGQIGYEQYF
TRBD2 NA TRBJ2-1 TRBV7-8 TGTGCCAGCAGCTTAGTTTCCAGCGGGGGGGCTGAGCAGTTCTTC CASSLVSSGGAEQFF
NA NA TRBJ2-6 TRBV2 TGTGCCAGCAGTGTCCCCGGGGTCTCTGGGGCCAACGTCCTGACTTTC CASSVPGVSGANVLTF
TRBD1 NA TRBJ1-2 TRBV5-1 TGCGCCAGCAGCTTTGAAGGGGGCATAGGCTATGGCTACACCTTC CASSFEGGIGYGYTF
TRBD1 many TRBJ1-1 TRBV2 TGTGCCAGCAGAACAGGGGGTAGGACTGAAGCTTTCTTT CASRTGGRTEAFF
TRBD1 NA TRBJ1-1 TRBV28 TGTGCCAGCAGTTTACCGACAGGGGTAGGGAACACTGAAGCTTTCTTT CASSLPTGVGNTEAFF
NA few TRBJ1-6 TRBV2 TGTGCCAGCAGTTTACAGTCTGATTCACCCCTCCACTTT CASSLQSDSPLHF
TRBD1 NA TRBJ2-3 TRBV28 TGTGCCAGCAGTAAAGACAGGGGTTCCCCCTTCTTCACAGATACGCAGTATTTT CASSKDRGSPFFTDTQYF
TRBD1 NA TRBJ2-7 TRBV19 TGTGCCAGTAGTATATTGACAGGGGATAGGTACGAGCAGTACTTC CASSILTGDRYEQYF
NA NA TRBJ2-1 TRBV19 TGTGCCAGTGCACTATTGTGGTTTGGTGAGCAGTTCTTC CASALLWFGEQFF
NA NA TRBJ2-3 TRBV21-1 TGTGCCAGCAGCAAAGTGGATAGCGGGGTAACTAGCACAGATACGCAGTATTTT CASSKVDSGVTSTDTQYF
NA NA TRBJ1-5 TRBV12-3/TRBV12-4 TGTGCCAGCAGCTCTACAGGGACTCAGCCCCAGCATTTT CASSSTGTQPQHF
NA NA TRBJ2-1 TRBV7-6 TGTGCCAGCAGCTTAGCAGGAGGGGGCCGCTACAATGAGCAGTTCTTC CASSLAGGGRYNEQFF
TRBD2 NA TRBJ2-5 TRBV5-1 TGCGCCAGCAGCCCGGGACTAGCGGGGGACTCCCGGGAGACCCAGTACTTC CASSPGLAGDSRETQYF
NA NA TRBJ1-4 TRBV3-1/TRBV3-2 TGTGCCAGCAGCCTTTCAGCGGGGGCCAATGAAAAACTGTTTTTT CASSLSAGANEKLFF
TRBD1 NA TRBJ1-2 TRBV7-9 TGTGCCAGCAGCCCACGGGACAGGGAATATAGCACCTTC CASSPRDREYSTF
TRBD1 NA TRBJ2-7 TRBV7-2 TGTGCCAGCAGCCGCCGGGACAGGGCGGGGGAGCAGTACTTC CASSRRDRAGEQYF
TRBD1 NA TRBJ1-4 TRBV9 TGTGCCAGCAGCCCTCGGACAGGGGTTCAGACTAATGAAAAACTGTTTTTT CASSPRTGVQTNEKLFF
TRBD2 NA TRBJ2-1 TRBV5-1 TGCGCCAGCAGCTTGGGGCTAGCGGGGAACAATGAGCAGTTCTTC CASSLGLAGNNEQFF
TRBD1 NA TRBJ1-5 TRBV2 TGTGCCAGCAGTGGGACAGGGGCGGACCAGCCCCAGCATTTT CASSGTGADQPQHF
TRBD1 many TRBJ1-2 TRBV27 TGTGCCAGCAGTGACACAGGGGGCGCGAGCTATGGCTACACCTTC CASSDTGGASYGYTF
NA NA TRBJ2-5 TRBV6-4 TGTGCCAGCAGTGAGGGAGTACGGGAACAGACCCAAGAGACCCAGTACTTC CASSEGVREQTQETQYF